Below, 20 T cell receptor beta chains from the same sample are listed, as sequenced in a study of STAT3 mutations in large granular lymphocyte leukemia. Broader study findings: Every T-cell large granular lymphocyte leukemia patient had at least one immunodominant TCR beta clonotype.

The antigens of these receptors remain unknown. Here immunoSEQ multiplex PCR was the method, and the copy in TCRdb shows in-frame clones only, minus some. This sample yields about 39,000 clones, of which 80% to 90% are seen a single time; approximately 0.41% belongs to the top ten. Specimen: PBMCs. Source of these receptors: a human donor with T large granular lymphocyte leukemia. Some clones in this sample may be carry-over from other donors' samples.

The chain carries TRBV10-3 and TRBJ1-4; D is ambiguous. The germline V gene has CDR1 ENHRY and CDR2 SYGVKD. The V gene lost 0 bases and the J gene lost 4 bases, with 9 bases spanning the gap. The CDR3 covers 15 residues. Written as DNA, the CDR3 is TGTGCCATCAGTGAGTCACCTGGGATTAATGAAAAACTGTTTTTT. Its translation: CAISESPGINEKLFF.

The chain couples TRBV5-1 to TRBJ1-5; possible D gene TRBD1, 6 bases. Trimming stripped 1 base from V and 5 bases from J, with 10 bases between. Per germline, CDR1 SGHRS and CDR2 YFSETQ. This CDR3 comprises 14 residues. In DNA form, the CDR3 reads TGCGCCAGCAGCTTGTTGGGGGGCGATCAGCCCCAGCATTTT. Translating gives CASSLLGGDQPQHF.

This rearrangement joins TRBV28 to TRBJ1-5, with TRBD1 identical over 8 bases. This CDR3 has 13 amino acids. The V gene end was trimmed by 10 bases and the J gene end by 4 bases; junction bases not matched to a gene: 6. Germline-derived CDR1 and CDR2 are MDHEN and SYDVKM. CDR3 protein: CATTGGGNQPQHF. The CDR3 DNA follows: TGTGCCACCACAGGGGGGGGAAATCAGCCCCAGCATTTT.

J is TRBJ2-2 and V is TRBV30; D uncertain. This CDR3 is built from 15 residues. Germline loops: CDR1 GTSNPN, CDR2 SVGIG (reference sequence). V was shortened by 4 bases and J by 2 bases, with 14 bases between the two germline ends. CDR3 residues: CAWNQNNVNTGELFF. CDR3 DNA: TGTGCCTGGAATCAAAATAATGTAAACACCGGGGAGCTGTTTTTT.

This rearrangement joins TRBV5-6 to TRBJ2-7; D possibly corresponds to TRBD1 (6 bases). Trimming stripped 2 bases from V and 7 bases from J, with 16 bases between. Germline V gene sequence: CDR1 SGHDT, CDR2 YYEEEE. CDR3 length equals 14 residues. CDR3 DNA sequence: TGTGCCAGCAGCTTAACCAGGGGTCGGTGGGAGCAGTACGTC. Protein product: CASSLTRGRWEQYV.

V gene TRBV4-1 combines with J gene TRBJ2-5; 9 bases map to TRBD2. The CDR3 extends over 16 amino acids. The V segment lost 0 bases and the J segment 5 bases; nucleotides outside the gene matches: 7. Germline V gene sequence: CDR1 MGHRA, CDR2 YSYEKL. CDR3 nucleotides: TGCGCCAGCAGCCAAGAGGGGGCGGGGGGGAAGGAGACCCAGTACTTC. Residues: CASSQEGAGGKETQYF.

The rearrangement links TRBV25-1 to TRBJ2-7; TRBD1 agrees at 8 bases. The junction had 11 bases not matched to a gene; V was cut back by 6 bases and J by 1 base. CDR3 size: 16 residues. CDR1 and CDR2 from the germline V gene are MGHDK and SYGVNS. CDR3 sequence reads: CASRTVNRDRSYEQYV. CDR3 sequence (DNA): TGTGCCAGCAGAACAGTAAACCGGGACAGGTCCTACGAGCAGTACGTC.

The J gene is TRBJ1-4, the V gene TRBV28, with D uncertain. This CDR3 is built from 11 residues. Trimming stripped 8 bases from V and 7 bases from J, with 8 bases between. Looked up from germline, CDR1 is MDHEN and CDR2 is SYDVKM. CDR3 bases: TGTGCCAGCTCGTGGCGTGAAAAACTGTTTTTT. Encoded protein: CASSWREKLFF.

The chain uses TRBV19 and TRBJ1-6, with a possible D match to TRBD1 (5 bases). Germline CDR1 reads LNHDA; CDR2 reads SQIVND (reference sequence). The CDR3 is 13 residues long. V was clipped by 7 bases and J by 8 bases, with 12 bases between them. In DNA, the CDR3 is TGTGCCAGTAAACAGGACGTCGATTCACCCCTCCACTTT. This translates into CASKQDVDSPLHF. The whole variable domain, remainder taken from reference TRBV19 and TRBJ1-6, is DGGITQSPKYLFRKEGQNVTLSCEQNLNHDAMYWYRQDPGQGLRLIYYSQIVNDFQKGDIAEGYSVSREKKESFPLTVTSAQKNPTAFYLCASKQDVDSPLHFGNGTRLTVT.

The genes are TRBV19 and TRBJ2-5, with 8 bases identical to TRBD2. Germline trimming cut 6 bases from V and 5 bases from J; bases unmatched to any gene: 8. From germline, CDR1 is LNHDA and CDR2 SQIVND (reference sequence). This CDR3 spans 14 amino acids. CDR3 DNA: TGTGCCAGTAGCAAATCGATAGCGGGGGAGACCCAGTACTTC. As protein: CASSKSIAGETQYF. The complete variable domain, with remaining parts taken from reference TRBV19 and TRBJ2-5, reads DGGITQSPKYLFRKEGQNVTLSCEQNLNHDAMYWYRQDPGQGLRLIYYSQIVNDFQKGDIAEGYSVSREKKESFPLTVTSAQKNPTAFYLCASSKSIAGETQYFGPGTRLLVL.

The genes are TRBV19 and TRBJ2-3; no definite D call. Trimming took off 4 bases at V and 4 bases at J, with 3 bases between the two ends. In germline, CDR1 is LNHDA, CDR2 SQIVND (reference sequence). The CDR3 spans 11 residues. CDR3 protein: CASSSADTQYF. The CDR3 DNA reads TGTGCCAGTAGTAGCGCAGATACGCAGTATTTT.

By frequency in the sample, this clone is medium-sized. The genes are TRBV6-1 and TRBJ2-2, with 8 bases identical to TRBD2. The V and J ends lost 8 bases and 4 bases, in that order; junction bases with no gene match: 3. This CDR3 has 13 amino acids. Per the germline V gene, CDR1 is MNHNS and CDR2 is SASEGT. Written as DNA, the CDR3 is TGTGCCAGCGGGACTAGTGGCACCGGGGAGCTGTTTTTT. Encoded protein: CASGTSGTGELFF.

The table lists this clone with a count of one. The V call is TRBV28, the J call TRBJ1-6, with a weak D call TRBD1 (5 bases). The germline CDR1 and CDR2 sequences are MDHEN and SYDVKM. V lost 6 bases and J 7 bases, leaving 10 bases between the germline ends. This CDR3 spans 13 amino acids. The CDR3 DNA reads TGTGCCAGCAGGGGGCCATTAAATTCACCCCTCCACTTT. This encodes CASRGPLNSPLHF.

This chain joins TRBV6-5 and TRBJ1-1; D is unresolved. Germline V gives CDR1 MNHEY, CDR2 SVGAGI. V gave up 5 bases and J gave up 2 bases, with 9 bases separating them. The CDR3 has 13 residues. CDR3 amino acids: CASSPQLNTEAFF. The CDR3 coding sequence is TGTGCCAGCAGTCCCCAGTTAAACACTGAAGCTTTCTTT.

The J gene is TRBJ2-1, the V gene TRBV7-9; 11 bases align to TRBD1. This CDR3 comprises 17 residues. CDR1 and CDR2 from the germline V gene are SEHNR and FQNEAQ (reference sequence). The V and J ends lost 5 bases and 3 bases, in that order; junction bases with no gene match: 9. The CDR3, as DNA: TGTGCCAGCAGCGGCCGCACGGGGACAGGGGGCTACAATGAGCAGTTCTTC. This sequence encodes CASSGRTGTGGYNEQFF.

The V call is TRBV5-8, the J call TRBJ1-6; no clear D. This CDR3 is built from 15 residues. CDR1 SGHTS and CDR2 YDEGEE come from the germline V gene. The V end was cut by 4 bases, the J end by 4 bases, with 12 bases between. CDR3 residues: CASSPTVLYNSPLHF. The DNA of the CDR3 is TGTGCCAGCAGCCCGACCGTTTTGTATAATTCACCCCTCCACTTT.

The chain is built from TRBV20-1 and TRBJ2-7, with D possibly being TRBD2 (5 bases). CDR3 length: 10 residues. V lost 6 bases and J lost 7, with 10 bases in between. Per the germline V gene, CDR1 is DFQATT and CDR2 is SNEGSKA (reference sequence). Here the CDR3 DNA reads TGCAGTGCACCCTCGGGGGAGCAGTACTTC. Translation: CSAPSGEQYF.

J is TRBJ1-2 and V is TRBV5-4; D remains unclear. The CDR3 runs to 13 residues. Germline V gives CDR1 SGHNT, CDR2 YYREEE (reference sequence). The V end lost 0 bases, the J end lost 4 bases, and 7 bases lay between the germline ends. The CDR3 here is CASSLVGSYGYTF. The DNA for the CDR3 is TGTGCCAGCAGCTTGGTAGGGTCCTATGGCTACACCTTC.

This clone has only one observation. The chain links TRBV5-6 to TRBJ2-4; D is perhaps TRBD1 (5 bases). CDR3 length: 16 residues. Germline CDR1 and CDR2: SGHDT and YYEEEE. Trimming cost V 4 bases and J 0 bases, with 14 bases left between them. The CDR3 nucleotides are TGTGCCAGCAGCCCCAGGGTCAATCTAGCCAAAAACATTCAGTACTTC. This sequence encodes CASSPRVNLAKNIQYF.

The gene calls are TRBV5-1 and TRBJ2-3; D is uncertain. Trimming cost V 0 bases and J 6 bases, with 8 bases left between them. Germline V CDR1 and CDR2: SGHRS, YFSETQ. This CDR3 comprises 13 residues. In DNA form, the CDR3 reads TGCGCCAGCAGCTTGGTGGAGCCCGATACGCAGTATTTT. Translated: CASSLVEPDTQYF.